This T cell receptor beta chain was identified during a study of shared clonotypes between healthy human individuals. Note on this clone: Its ends do not fully match the called genes, so a read error is possible.

Data came from immunoSEQ multiplex PCR; TCRdb stores just in-frame clones and leaves some out. The table lists around 500,000 clones, about 79% of them singletons, with roughly 13% in the top ten. Germline CDR1 is SEHNR and CDR2 is FQNEAQ (reference sequence). This CDR3 is 13 amino acids long. The sequence was collected from a woman aged 40-49 years in good health. Some clones in this sample may be carry-over from other donors' samples. The chain recombines TRBV7-9 with TRBJ1-1; D possibly corresponds to TRBD1 (6 bases). Sequencing used PBMCs. The CDR3 bases are TGCGCCAGCAGCCGAGGACAGAGCACTGAAGCTTTCTTT. Translated: CASSRGQSTEAFF.